These 18 T cell receptor beta chains were all obtained from the same sample, sequenced in a study of blood T cell repertoires in COVID-19. Data came from immunoSEQ multiplex PCR; TCRdb stores just in-frame clones and leaves some out. The sample lists nearly 110,000 clones, more than 70% occurring once. The sample was peripheral blood. The source of these receptors is a man in his forties with active or convalescent COVID-19.

This chain joins TRBV28 and TRBJ1-5; 7 bases are a match to TRBD1. In germline, CDR1 is MDHEN, CDR2 SYDVKM. The CDR3 has 15 amino acids. V shed 8 bases and J 0 bases; nucleotides not matched to a gene: 7. This chain's CDR3 is CASWSGQFSNQPQHF. The CDR3 bases are TGTGCCAGCTGGTCGGGACAGTTTAGCAATCAGCCCCAGCATTTT.

The chain combines TRBV7-2 with TRBJ1-2; D is possibly TRBD1 (6 bases). CDR3 length: 13 amino acids. CDR1 is SGHTA and CDR2 is FQGNSA in the germline V gene. Trimming shortened V by 3 bases and J by 4 bases, and 9 bases separated the two germline ends. DNA of the CDR3: TGTGCCAGCAGCTTTGGACAGTTCTATGGCTACACCTTC. Translating gives CASSFGQFYGYTF.

The V call is TRBV12-3 or TRBV12-4, the J call TRBJ1-2; no clear D gene. The ends were cut back, 1 base at V and 4 bases at J, with 7 bases in the middle. This CDR3 comprises 13 residues. The CDR3 loop is CASSLGDVYGYTF. DNA for the CDR3: TGTGCCAGCAGTTTAGGCGATGTCTATGGCTACACCTTC.

This clone was observed a handful of times. This chain uses TRBV29-1 with TRBJ1-2; 8 positions agree with TRBD1. Germline loops: CDR1 SQVTM, CDR2 ANQGSEA. The CDR3 has 13 residues. Trimming cost V 4 bases and J 8 bases; bases outside gene matches: 9. The CDR3 nucleotides are TGCAGCGTTGTCGGGCAGGGGGCACGAGGCTACACCTTC. It translates to CSVVGQGARGYTF.

For this clone: A read error may account for a junction end that differs from germline. V and J are TRBV7-2 and TRBJ1-2; 9 positions agree with TRBD1. Germline V gene data show CDR1 as SGHTA and CDR2 as FQGNSA. The CDR3 extends over 12 amino acids. Written as DNA, the CDR3 is TGTGCCAGCAGCCCCGGACAGGGGCTTGTATCCTTC. It encodes CASSPGQGLVSF.

J is TRBJ2-1 and V is TRBV9; 9 bases match TRBD1. This CDR3 comprises 16 residues. CDR1 is SGDLS and CDR2 is YYNGEE in the germline V gene. V shed 2 bases, J shed 0 bases, and the junction held 3 bases outside the gene matches. CDR3 DNA: TGTGCCAGCAGCGTCGGACAGGGGAGCTCCTACAATGAGCAGTTCTTC. It codes for CASSVGQGSSYNEQFF.

V is TRBV10-3 and J is TRBJ2-7; 10 bases are shared with TRBD1. After removal of 4 bases from V and 6 bases from J, the junction contained 9 bases not matched to a gene. The germline gives CDR1 ENHRY, CDR2 SYGVKD. The CDR3 loop spans 15 amino acids. CDR3 nucleotide sequence: TGTGCCATCAGTGCGGGGGGACAGGGGAGGGGCGAGCAGTACTTC. Translated, it gives CAISAGGQGRGEQYF.

The chain recombines TRBV11-2 with TRBJ1-1; possibly TRBD1 for D (6 bases). Germline V gives CDR1 SGHAT, CDR2 FQNNGV. Trimming stripped 4 bases from V and 5 bases from J, with 20 bases between. This CDR3 spans 16 amino acids. The CDR3 loop reads CASSYRQDFRRTEAFF. The DNA for the CDR3 is TGTGCCAGCAGCTACCGACAGGACTTCCGGAGGACTGAAGCTTTCTTT.

The chain joins TRBV3-1 (or the pseudogene TRBV3-2) to TRBJ2-3, with TRBD2 matching over 12 bases. The germline gives CDR1 LGHDT, CDR2 YNNKEL (reference sequence). This CDR3 contains 15 residues. J lost 3 bases, V lost 4 bases, and 2 bases had no gene match. CDR3 sequence: CASSPGLAGTDTQYF. The CDR3 DNA reads TGTGCCAGCAGCCCTGGACTAGCGGGAACAGATACGCAGTATTTT.

The V and J genes are TRBV18 and TRBJ1-2, with 11 bases fitting TRBD1. Trimming took 4 bases from V and 8 from J; bases not matched to a gene: 12. CDR3 length: 16 amino acids. The germline gives CDR1 KGHSH, CDR2 LQKENI. CDR3 coding DNA: TGTGCCAGCTCACGCCTCACAGGACAGGGGGCGCCCGGCTACACCTTC. This codes for CASSRLTGQGAPGYTF.

V and J are TRBV28 and TRBJ1-4; TRBD1 is a possible D gene (5 bases). The CDR3 length is 16 residues. V lost 2 bases and J 0 bases, leaving 10 bases between the germline ends. CDR1 and CDR2 (germline): MDHEN, SYDVKM. The CDR3 region has the DNA TGTGCCAGCAGTTTACACCAGGGTGCAACTAATGAAAAACTGTTTTTT. It codes for CASSLHQGATNEKLFF.

The rearrangement joins TRBV5-6 to TRBJ1-5; a possible D gene is TRBD1 (5 bases). Looked up from germline, CDR1 is SGHDT and CDR2 is YYEEEE. V lost 1 base and J 4 bases, leaving 6 bases between the germline ends. There are 13 residues in the CDR3. DNA for the CDR3: TGTGCCAGCAGCTTGTACAGGAATCAGCCCCAGCATTTT. It codes for CASSLYRNQPQHF.

The chain links TRBV7-9 to TRBJ2-1; D might be TRBD2 (6 bases). The CDR3 contains 14 residues. In germline, CDR1 is SEHNR, CDR2 FQNEAQ (reference sequence). Trimming took off 5 bases at V and 7 bases at J, with 15 bases between the two ends. The CDR3 bases are TGTGCCAGCAGCGCTCCCCTCGGGAGTAATGAGCAGTTCTTC. Encoded protein: CASSAPLGSNEQFF.

This clone was seen only a few times. The chain has TRBV9 and TRBJ1-1, with 10 bases aligning to TRBD1. CDR1 SGDLS and CDR2 YYNGEE come from the germline V gene. Trimming at V came to 5 bases and at J to 6 bases, leaving 13 bases not matched to a gene. The CDR3 length is 16 residues. CDR3: CASSRSRGQGSPEAFF. The CDR3 nucleotides are TGTGCCAGCAGTCGTAGTAGGGGACAGGGGAGTCCTGAAGCTTTCTTT.

V and J are TRBV13 and TRBJ2-2; D not certain. Germline loops: CDR1 PRHDT, CDR2 FYEKMQ (reference sequence). The CDR3 sequence is 12 residues long. Trimming took off 1 base at V and 6 bases at J, with 3 bases between the two ends. In nucleotides, the CDR3 is TGTGCCAGCAGCTTAGTAGCCGGGGAGCTGTTTTTT. Translation: CASSLVAGELFF.

CDR3 coding DNA: TGTGCCAGTAGAGGGACAGGTGGAACCGGGGAGCTGTTTTTT. It codes for CASRGTGGTGELFF. This sequence joins TRBV19 and TRBJ2-2; TRBD1 matches 8 bases. CDR3 length: 14 residues. J lost 5 bases, V lost 6 bases, and 5 bases had no gene match. Germline V lookup: CDR1 LNHDA, CDR2 SQIVND (reference sequence).

The gene calls are TRBV20-1 and TRBJ1-4; no reliable D call. Looked up from germline, CDR1 is DFQATT and CDR2 is SNEGSKA (reference sequence). With 3 bases removed from V and 5 bases from J, the gap between germline ends came to 19 bases. There are 16 residues in the CDR3. For the CDR3, the DNA is TGCAGTGCTAGTCTGGCGGGTAGGGTAGGGAATGAAAAACTGTTTTTT. Its protein is CSASLAGRVGNEKLFF.

This clone was seen just once. The chain combines TRBV4-3 with TRBJ2-3; TRBD2 aligns across 10 bases. CDR1 and CDR2 from the germline V gene are LGHNA and YSLEER. Unmatched junction bases numbered 2, after V lost 3 bases and J lost 2 bases. The CDR3 totals 15 residues. The CDR3 DNA is TGCGCCAGCAGCCACGGACTAGCGGACACAGATACGCAGTATTTT. Protein product: CASSHGLADTDTQYF.